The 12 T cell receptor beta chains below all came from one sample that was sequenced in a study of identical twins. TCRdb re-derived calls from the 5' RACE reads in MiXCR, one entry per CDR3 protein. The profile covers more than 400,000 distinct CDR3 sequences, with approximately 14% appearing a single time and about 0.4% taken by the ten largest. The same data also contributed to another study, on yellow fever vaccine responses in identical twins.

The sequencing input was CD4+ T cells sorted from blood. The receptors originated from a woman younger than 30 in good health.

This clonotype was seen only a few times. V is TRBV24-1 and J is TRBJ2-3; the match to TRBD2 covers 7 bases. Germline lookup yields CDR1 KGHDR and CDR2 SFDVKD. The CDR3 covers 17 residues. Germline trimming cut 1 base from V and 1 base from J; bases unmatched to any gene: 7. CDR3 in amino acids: CATSDFKASGGTDTQYF. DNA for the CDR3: TGTGCCACCAGTGATTTTAAGGCTAGCGGAGGCACAGATACGCAGTATTTT.

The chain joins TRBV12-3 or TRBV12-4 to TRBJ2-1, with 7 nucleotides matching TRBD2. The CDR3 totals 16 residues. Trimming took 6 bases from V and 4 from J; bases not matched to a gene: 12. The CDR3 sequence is CASSPQRGRVYNEQFF. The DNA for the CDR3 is TGTGCCAGCAGCCCGCAGCGCGGGAGAGTTTACAATGAGCAGTTCTTC.

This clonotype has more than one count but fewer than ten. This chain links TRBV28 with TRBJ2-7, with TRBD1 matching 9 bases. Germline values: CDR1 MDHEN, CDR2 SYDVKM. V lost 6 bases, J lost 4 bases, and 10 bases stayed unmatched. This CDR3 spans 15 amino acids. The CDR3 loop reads CASSEPGQGFYEQYF. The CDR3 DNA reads TGTGCCAGCAGCGAACCGGGACAGGGCTTTTACGAGCAGTACTTC.

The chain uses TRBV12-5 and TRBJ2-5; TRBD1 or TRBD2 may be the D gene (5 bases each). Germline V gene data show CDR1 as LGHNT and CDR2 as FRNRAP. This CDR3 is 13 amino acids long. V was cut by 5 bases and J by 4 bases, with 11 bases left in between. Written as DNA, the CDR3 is TGTGCTAGTGGTCCCCCGGGGCTAGAGACCCAGTACTTC. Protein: CASGPPGLETQYF. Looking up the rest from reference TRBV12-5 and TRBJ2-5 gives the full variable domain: DARVTQTPRHKVTEMGQEVTMRCQPILGHNTVFWYRQTMMQGLELLAYFRNRAPLDDSGMPKDRFSAEMPDATLATLKIQPSEPRDSAVYFCASGPPGLETQYFGPGTRLLVL.

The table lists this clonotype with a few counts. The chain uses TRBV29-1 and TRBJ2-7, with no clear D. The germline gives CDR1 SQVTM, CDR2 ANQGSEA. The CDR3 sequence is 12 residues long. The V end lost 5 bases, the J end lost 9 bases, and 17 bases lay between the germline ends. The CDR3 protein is CSVQTQVSRQYF. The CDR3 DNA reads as TGCAGCGTTCAGACTCAGGTATCCAGGCAGTACTTC.

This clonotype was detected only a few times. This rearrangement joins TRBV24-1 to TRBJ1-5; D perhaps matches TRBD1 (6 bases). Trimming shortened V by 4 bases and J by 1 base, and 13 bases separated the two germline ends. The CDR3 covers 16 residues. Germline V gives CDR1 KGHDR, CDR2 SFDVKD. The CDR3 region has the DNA TGTGCCACCAGTGACCATACAGGGACCAGCAATCAGCCCCAGCATTTT. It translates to CATSDHTGTSNQPQHF.

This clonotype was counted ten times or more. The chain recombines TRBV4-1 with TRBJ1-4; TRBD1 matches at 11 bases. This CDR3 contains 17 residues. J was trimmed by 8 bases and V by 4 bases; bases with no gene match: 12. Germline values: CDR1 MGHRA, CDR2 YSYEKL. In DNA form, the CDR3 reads TGCGCCAGCAGCCGGGGGACAGGGGGAATGTTAGGGGAAAAACTGTTTTTT. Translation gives CASSRGTGGMLGEKLFF.

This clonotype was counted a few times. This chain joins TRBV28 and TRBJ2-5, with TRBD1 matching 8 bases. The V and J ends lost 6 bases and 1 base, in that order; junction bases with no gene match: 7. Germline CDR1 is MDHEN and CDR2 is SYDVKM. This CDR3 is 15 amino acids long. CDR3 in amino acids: CASSSTGVRQETQYF. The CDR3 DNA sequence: TGTGCCAGCAGCTCGACAGGGGTCCGCCAAGAGACCCAGTACTTC.

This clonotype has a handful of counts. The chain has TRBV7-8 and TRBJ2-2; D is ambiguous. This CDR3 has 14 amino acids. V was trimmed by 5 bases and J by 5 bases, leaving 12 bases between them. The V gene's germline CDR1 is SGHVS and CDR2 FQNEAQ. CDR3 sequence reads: CASSPKAATGELFF. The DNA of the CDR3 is TGTGCCAGCAGCCCTAAGGCCGCAACCGGGGAGCTGTTTTTT.

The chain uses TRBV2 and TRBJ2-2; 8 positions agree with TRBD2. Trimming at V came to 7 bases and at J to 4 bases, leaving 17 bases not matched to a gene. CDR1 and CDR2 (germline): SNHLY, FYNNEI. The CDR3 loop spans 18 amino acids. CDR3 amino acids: CASTPLTGGGPITGELFF. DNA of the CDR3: TGTGCCAGCACCCCCCTAACGGGCGGGGGGCCTATCACCGGGGAGCTGTTTTTT. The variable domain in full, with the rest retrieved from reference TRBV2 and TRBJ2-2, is EPEVTQTPSHQVTQMGQEVILRCVPISNHLYFYWYRQILGQKVEFLVSFYNNEISEKSEIFDDQFSVERPDGSNFTLKIRSTKLEDSAMYFCASTPLTGGGPITGELFFGEGSRLTVL.

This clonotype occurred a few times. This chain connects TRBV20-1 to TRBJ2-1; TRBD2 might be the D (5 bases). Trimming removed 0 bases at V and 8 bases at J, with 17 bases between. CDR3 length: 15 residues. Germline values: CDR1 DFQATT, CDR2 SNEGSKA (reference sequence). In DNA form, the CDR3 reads TGCAGTGCTAGAGATGGAACGGGGTCCGGGGATGAGCAGTTCTTC. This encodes CSARDGTGSGDEQFF.

CDR3 residues: CASSEPGLATFF. Written as DNA, the CDR3 is TGTGCCAGTAGCGAACCGGGACTAGCCACGTTCTTC. The chain is built from TRBV19 and TRBJ2-1, with 9 bases fitting TRBD2. Germline assignment: CDR1 LNHDA and CDR2 SQIVND (reference sequence). The CDR3 is 12 residues long. Trimming removed 6 bases from V and 15 bases from J; junction bases left unmatched: 9.